The sequence of this TCR beta chain was determined in a study of long-term antiretroviral therapy in people with HIV. It was version v3.0 of the immunoSEQ assay that was run at survey level. Assay used: immunoSEQ multiplex PCR; TCRdb lists only in-frame clones, some missing. This sample yields fewer than 20,000 clones, of which around 80% are seen a single time; about a fifth belongs to the top ten. The CDR3 is 19 amino acids. V was trimmed by 5 bases and J by 2 bases, leaving 26 bases between them. CDR1 SGHRS and CDR2 YFSETQ come from the germline V gene. Findings of the study overall: Blood dates from about 2003 to 2017, possibly under older ART regimens. Clones that had undergone expansion before ART prevailed in the repertoire throughout all time points.

Comments on this clone: Its antigen remains unknown.

The clonotype originates from a man between 35 and 55 years old with HIV. The sequencing here drew on unsorted PBMCs, taken 2.1 years after starting antiretroviral therapy. This rearrangement joins TRBV5-1 to TRBJ2-4; possibly TRBD1 for D (6 bases). CDR3 loop: CASRWSEQGISTTKNIQYF. As DNA, the CDR3 is TGCGCCAGCAGATGGAGTGAACAGGGAATTTCGACGACCAAAAACATTCAGTACTTC.